The clone carrying this T cell receptor beta chain was observed many times. Germline V gene data show CDR1 as MNHNS and CDR2 as SASEGT. Trimming removed 4 bases at V and 0 bases at J, with 13 bases between. The CDR3 totals 15 residues. Time point described: persistent/refractory GD, antithyroid drugs over 5 years with positive TRAb. After RNA was extracted from PBMCs, the TCR library was made from it. With iRepertoire HTBI primers and Arm-PCR of CDR3 regions, TCR beta libraries were built. TCRdb used MiXCR to reprocess the multiplex PCR reads, holding one entry per CDR3 protein. The table lists around 510,000 distinct CDR3 sequences, 20% to 25% of them singletons, with about 8.3% in the top ten. This entry is derived from a study of regulatory T cells in long-lasting Graves disease.

This chain links TRBV6-1 with TRBJ2-7; no firm D call. The receptor was derived from a female donor with Graves disease. The material sequenced was peripheral blood mononuclear cells (PBMCs), taken when the disease was refractory, from a patient treated with antithyroid drugs. The CDR3 sequence: CASSGRASSSYEQYF. CDR3 sequence (DNA): TGTGCCAGCAGTGGACGGGCCTCGAGCTCCTACGAGCAGTACTTC.